This T cell receptor beta chain is drawn from a study of Ad26.COV2.S vaccination and SARS-CoV-2 variants (dated by TCRdb to about 2021). Study-wide context: TCRbeta repertoire sequencing was used to assess the specificity and breadth of SARS-CoV-2-reactive T cell receptors after Ad26.COV2.S vaccination. The TCR-sequenced set comprised about 32 samples: about 19 Ad26.COV2.S vaccine recipients, 5 placebo recipients and 8 SARS-CoV-2 convalescent individuals.

The immunoSEQ Assay was the method used to sequence TCRbeta CDR3 regions. After extraction, genomic DNA underwent amplification by bias-controlled multiplex PCR, followed by high-throughput sequencing. On the authors' methods: To quantify the absolute abundance of each unique TCRbeta CDR3 region, sequences were collapsed and filtered. Usable DNA was measured by amplifying reference genes present in all nucleated cells, and TCRbeta template counts were normalized to that usable DNA to estimate T cell fraction. Repertoire TCRs were annotated as SARS-CoV-2-specific by exact matching of V gene, CDR3 amino acid sequence and J gene to a known reactive TCR set. The reference SARS-CoV-2 TCR set was obtained from MIRA and was filtered for enrichment in COVID-19-positive ImmuneCODE repertoires, whereby public or cross-reactive TCRs were removed. Based on the MIRA antigens, annotated TCRs were further analysed at the level of specific ORF or position within ORF. Breadth was defined as the number of annotated unique rearrangements divided by the total number of unique productive rearrangements, and depth was defined as the summed frequency of the annotated unique rearrangements. Two-sided Wilcoxon rank-sum tests were applied when comparing TCR breadth between groups. TCRdb re-hosts the immuneACCESS table, in-frame sequences only. Its copies lack some clones; in the studies checked, an unresolved V gene accounts for under half of them, and the cause for the rest is not known. V and J calls and clone size follow that table, whereas D and trimming were derived from the DNA. The sample has over 130,000 clones on record, roughly 90% of them singletons. 5% of the sample lies in the top ten.

The time point label, as the study defines it: individuals recovered from natural SARS-CoV-2 infection. There are a few counts of this clone. What antigen it recognizes has not been identified. Nothing much larger sits one base from this clone, and base qualities are not available. Findings and caveats that apply to the study as a whole: Comparable non-spike TCR breadth was observed between vaccine and placebo recipients, consistent with only spike being contained in the vaccine. It was noted by the authors that total T cell responses may have been underestimated by the TCR breadth and depth analyses. Substantial breadth of spike-specific CD8+ and CD4+ T cell responses was reported after vaccination. Higher spike-specific TCR breadth was observed in Ad26.COV2.S recipients than in placebo recipients (P = 0.0014).

V is reduced by 0 bases and J by 2 bases, leaving a spacing of 5 bases between them. The CDR3 measures 14 amino acids from cysteine to phenylalanine. Left in the record is the CDR3 DNA by itself, 42 bases read in frame from the first base. Based on the germline V gene (reference sequence), the CDR1 and CDR2 sequences are LGHDT and YNNKEL. The sequence was obtained from a human donor who had recovered from COVID-19. The source material was peripheral blood, sampled after recovery from COVID-19. This sequence uses TRBV3-1 (or the pseudogene TRBV3-2) and TRBJ1-5, with the identity of the D gene unclear. In nucleotides, the sequence is TGTGCCAGCAGCCAAGACAGAGGCAATCAGCCCCAGCATTTT. Translated, it reads CASSQDRGNQPQHF.